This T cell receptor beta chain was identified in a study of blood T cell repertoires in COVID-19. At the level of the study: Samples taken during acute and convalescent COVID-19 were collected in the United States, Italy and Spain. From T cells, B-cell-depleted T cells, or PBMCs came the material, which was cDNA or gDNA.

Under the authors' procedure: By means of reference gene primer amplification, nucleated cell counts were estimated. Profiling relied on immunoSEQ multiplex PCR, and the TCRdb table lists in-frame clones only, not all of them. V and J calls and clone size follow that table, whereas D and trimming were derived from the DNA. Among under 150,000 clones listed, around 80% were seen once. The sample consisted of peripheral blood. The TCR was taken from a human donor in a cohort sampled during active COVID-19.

The CDR3 coding sequence is TGTGCCAGCAGCTACATGTTGACAGGGTCCCACGAGCAGTACTTC. This gives the protein CASSYMLTGSHEQYF. This chain uses TRBV7-2 with TRBJ2-7, with 7 bases aligning to TRBD1. Per germline, CDR1 SGHTA and CDR2 FQGNSA. The CDR3 consists of 15 residues. V lost 4 bases, J lost 5 bases, and 11 bases stayed unmatched.